This record concerns one T cell receptor beta chain sequence. Its antigen is still unknown. This sample stems from a study of T cell responses to AZD1222 COVID-19 vaccine. Study outcomes and limitations: Along spike, vaccine-associated CD4 TCRs were found throughout, with dominance at 160-218 and 743-854. Baseline antibody screening turned up just a handful of seropositive AZD1222 recipients.

Sequencing used immunoSEQ multiplex PCR; TCRdb keeps in-frame clones, though not all of them. The table includes about 79,000 clones, around 80% detected once. Germline CDR1 MNHEY, CDR2 SMNVEV (reference sequence). This CDR3 has 15 residues. V lost 3 bases, J lost 1 base, and 5 bases stayed unmatched. The chain links TRBV27 to TRBJ1-1, with TRBD1 matching 7 bases. This receptor was taken from an adult in good health. Sequenced here: peripheral blood, sampled on day 0 of AZD1222 vaccination. This CDR3 reads CASSLTGTANTEAFF. The CDR3 DNA follows: TGTGCCAGCAGTTTGACCGGGACAGCGAACACTGAAGCTTTCTTT.